These 21 T cell receptor beta chains were sequenced from one sample in a study of control samples from healthy donors and cancer patients. TCRdb keeps only in-frame clones here, not all; method: immunoSEQ multiplex PCR. Of 150,000 to 200,000 clones in the sample, 90% to 95% are singletons; the top ten hold 4.1%. The sequenced sample consisted of blood. The receptors derive from a woman aged 55-70 years in good health.

This chain's CDR3 is CASSSFRGTGELFF. CDR3 bases: TGTGCCAGCAGCTCTTTTAGGGGCACCGGGGAGCTGTTTTTT. The chain is built from TRBV11-2 and TRBJ2-2; D is perhaps TRBD1 (5 bases). Trimming left V 4 bases short and J 4 bases short, with 10 bases between. CDR3 length equals 14 residues. Looked up from germline, CDR1 is SGHAT and CDR2 is FQNNGV.

This clone was observed a few times. The CDR3 coding sequence is TGTGCCAGCAGCTTACAGGGAATTGGCAATCAGCCCCAGCATTTT. Residues: CASSLQGIGNQPQHF. The V gene is TRBV7-2, the J gene TRBJ1-5; a possible D gene is TRBD1 (5 bases). The CDR3 sequence is 15 residues long. Trimming pared 2 bases from V and 2 bases from J, leaving 10 bases between. Germline-derived CDR1 and CDR2 are SGHTA and FQGNSA.

This clone was seen a single time. The chain couples TRBV6-2 or TRBV6-3 to TRBJ1-6; 9 bases match TRBD1. The CDR3 runs to 14 residues. The V gene's germline CDR1 is MNHEY and CDR2 SVGEGT. Losses at the gene ends were 4 bases for V and 7 bases for J; bases not matched to a gene: 2. CDR3 region: CASSSTGGNSPLHF. CDR3 nucleotide sequence: TGTGCCAGCAGTTCGACAGGGGGAAATTCACCCCTCCACTTT.

The chain couples TRBV12-3 or TRBV12-4 to TRBJ1-5; possible D gene TRBD1, 6 bases. The V end lost 5 bases, the J end lost 15 bases, and 17 bases lay between the germline ends. The CDR3 spans 12 residues. The CDR3 DNA reads TGTGCCAGCAGTCCTGGACAGCGAGCTTCGCATTTT. Encoded protein: CASSPGQRASHF.

The rearrangement joins TRBV4-3 to TRBJ2-1; D is ambiguous. The CDR3 covers 13 residues. The germline V gene encodes CDR1 LGHNA and CDR2 YSLEER. Trimming cost V 0 bases and J 7 bases, with 7 bases left between them. The CDR3 loop reads CASSQEPWNEQFF. The CDR3 DNA reads as TGCGCCAGCAGCCAAGAGCCCTGGAATGAGCAGTTCTTC.

The chain carries TRBV6-5 and TRBJ2-1; no clear D gene. This CDR3 is 13 amino acids long. Germline-derived CDR1 and CDR2 are MNHEY and SVGAGI. Trimming stripped 6 bases from V and 8 bases from J, with 14 bases between. The DNA for the CDR3 is TGTGCCAGCAGCCTCGGACCGGTCGATGAGCAGTTCTTC. Protein: CASSLGPVDEQFF.

J is TRBJ1-2 and V is TRBV4-3; D remains ambiguous. From germline, CDR1 is LGHNA and CDR2 YSLEER. The CDR3 has 12 residues. Trimming removed 0 bases from V and 8 bases from J, with 7 bases in between. This CDR3 is CASSQDLGGYTF. CDR3 bases: TGCGCCAGCAGCCAAGATCTCGGAGGCTACACCTTC.

The J gene is TRBJ1-1, the V gene TRBV6-5, with D perhaps TRBD1 (5 bases). Trimming removed 0 bases at V and 5 bases at J, with 10 bases between. Germline CDR1 and CDR2: MNHEY and SVGAGI. This CDR3 has 14 amino acids. This CDR3 is CASSYSEGRTEAFF. For the CDR3, the DNA is TGTGCCAGCAGTTACTCGGAGGGGAGGACTGAAGCTTTCTTT.

The chain carries TRBV5-1 and TRBJ2-7; TRBD2 agrees at 8 bases. There are 14 residues in the CDR3. Germline lookup yields CDR1 SGHRS and CDR2 YFSETQ. After removal of 4 bases from V and 5 bases from J, the junction contained 8 bases not matched to a gene. This CDR3 is CASSEPGGFHEQYF. CDR3 DNA sequence: TGCGCCAGCAGCGAACCGGGGGGGTTCCACGAGCAGTACTTC.

The V and J genes are TRBV25-1 and TRBJ2-2, with TRBD1 as a possible D gene (6 bases). CDR3 length: 15 amino acids. Deletions cut 4 bases from V and 7 bases from J, with 16 bases between. Per the germline V gene, CDR1 is MGHDK and CDR2 is SYGVNS. The CDR3 here is CASSVYRDKNGELFF. For the CDR3, the DNA is TGTGCCAGCAGTGTCTACCGGGACAAAAACGGGGAGCTGTTTTTT.

The J gene is TRBJ1-2, the V gene TRBV7-9, with TRBD1 matching over 10 bases. Unmatched junction bases numbered 5, after V lost 3 bases and J lost 4 bases. The CDR3 runs 15 residues. Germline lookup yields CDR1 SEHNR and CDR2 FQNEAQ (reference sequence). The CDR3 here is CASSFLGTGVYGYTF. The CDR3 nucleotides are TGTGCCAGCAGCTTCCTCGGGACAGGGGTCTATGGCTACACCTTC. The full variable domain, completed using reference TRBV7-9 and TRBJ1-2, is DTGVSQNPRHKITKRGQNVTFRCDPISEHNRLYWYRQTLGQGPEFLTYFQNEAQLEKSRLLSDRFSAERPKGSFSTLEIQRTEQGDSAMYLCASSFLGTGVYGYTFGSGTRLTVV.

This clone was picked up one time. The chain combines TRBV6-5 with TRBJ1-2; unclear D gene. The CDR3 contains 12 residues. Deletions cut 2 bases from V and 3 bases from J, with 4 bases between. CDR1 is MNHEY, CDR2 SVGAGI, per germline. For the CDR3, the DNA is TGTGCCAGCAGTTACCGGGACTATGGCTACACCTTC. It yields the protein CASSYRDYGYTF.

V gene TRBV2 combines with J gene TRBJ2-3; 9 nucleotides match TRBD1. The CDR3 has 14 residues. J lost 4 bases, V lost 7 bases, and 6 bases had no gene match. Germline V gene sequence: CDR1 SNHLY, CDR2 FYNNEI. CDR3 bases: TGTGCCAGCACGGGACAGGGTAGAGCAGATACGCAGTATTTT. Protein: CASTGQGRADTQYF.

The V and J genes are TRBV5-4 and TRBJ1-1; 7 bases are a match to TRBD1. V shed 4 bases, J shed 0 bases, and the junction held 9 bases outside the gene matches. The CDR3 has 16 amino acids. Germline V gene sequence: CDR1 SGHNT, CDR2 YYREEE (reference sequence). In nucleotides, the CDR3 is TGTGCCAGCAGCCGACCGGAGGGACAGTTGAACACTGAAGCTTTCTTT. This translates into CASSRPEGQLNTEAFF.

The genes are TRBV7-9 and TRBJ2-7; TRBD2 matches at 11 bases. Germline V gene lookup returns CDR1 SEHNR and CDR2 FQNEAQ (reference sequence). The length of the CDR3 is 18 residues. The junction had 11 bases not matched to a gene; V was cut back by 1 base and J by 3 bases. The CDR3 DNA reads as TGTGCCAGCAGCTTAGGGCTAGCGGGGGGACCAAGCCTCTACGAGCAGTACTTC. Its translation is CASSLGLAGGPSLYEQYF.

The rearrangement links TRBV7-7 to TRBJ2-7; 9 nucleotides align to TRBD1. This CDR3 region has 15 residues. Germline V gives CDR1 SSHAT, CDR2 FNYEAQ (reference sequence). Trimming took 9 bases from V and 0 from J; bases not matched to a gene: 9. The CDR3 here is CARRTGTGNSYEQYF. CDR3 nucleotides: TGTGCCAGAAGAACCGGGACAGGGAACTCCTACGAGCAGTACTTC.

The CDR3 spells CASSPTGGGWNGYTF. The CDR3 bases are TGCGCCAGCAGCCCGACAGGGGGCGGATGGAATGGCTACACCTTC. V is TRBV5-1 and J is TRBJ1-2, with 10 positions matching TRBD1. In germline, CDR1 is SGHRS, CDR2 YFSETQ. This CDR3 spans 15 amino acids. The V gene end was trimmed by 4 bases and the J gene end by 6 bases; junction bases not matched to a gene: 9.

The rearrangement uses TRBV18 and TRBJ1-2, with a weak D call TRBD1 (6 bases). V was cut by 3 bases and J by 0 bases, with 14 bases left in between. Germline CDR1 reads KGHSH; CDR2 reads LQKENI. The CDR3 is 16 residues long. Written as DNA, the CDR3 is TGTGCCAGCTCACCCCGGACAGTCCCGGCTAACTATGGCTACACCTTC. The encoded protein is CASSPRTVPANYGYTF.

The CDR3 loop reads CATSMVGPLNTEAFF. DNA of the CDR3: TGTGCCACCTCGATGGTGGGCCCCCTGAACACTGAAGCTTTCTTT. The chain couples TRBV2 to TRBJ1-1; the D is unclear. This CDR3 spans 15 amino acids. Germline values: CDR1 SNHLY, CDR2 FYNNEI. Trimming removed 10 bases from V and 0 bases from J, with 18 bases in between.

The J gene is TRBJ1-2, the V gene TRBV5-1; D is perhaps TRBD1 (5 bases). Germline V CDR1 and CDR2: SGHRS, YFSETQ. Trimming cost V 4 bases and J 6 bases, with 19 bases left between them. The CDR3 length is 15 residues. The CDR3 is CASSPRATGRDGYTF. CDR3 nucleotide sequence: TGCGCCAGCAGCCCCCGCGCCACAGGCAGGGATGGCTACACCTTC.

This chain connects TRBV7-3 to TRBJ2-2, with D hard to call. The germline V and J ends were trimmed by 5 bases and 6 bases, with 7 bases remaining between them. From germline, CDR1 is SGHTA and CDR2 FQGTGA. The CDR3 contains 12 residues. The CDR3 spells CASSTRSGELFF. The CDR3 DNA reads TGTGCCAGCAGCACAAGATCCGGGGAGCTGTTTTTT.